A few counts support the clone carrying this TCR beta chain. Sequencing used immunoSEQ multiplex PCR; TCRdb keeps in-frame clones, though not all of them. The table records 180,000 or so clones, about 80% of them present only once. The entry originates in a study of blood T cell repertoires in COVID-19. The CDR3 covers 16 residues. The germline V gene encodes CDR1 SGHRS and CDR2 YFSETQ. V shed 4 bases and J shed 0 bases, with 16 bases lying between them. Sequenced material: peripheral blood. The chain carries TRBV5-1 and TRBJ1-2; D gene ambiguous. The receptor comes from a human donor with acute or convalescent COVID-19. The donor label of this sample is uncertain. The CDR3 DNA is TGCGCCAGCAGCCTCGGACGGGATAGTACTAACTATGGCTACACCTTC. It yields the protein CASSLGRDSTNYGYTF.